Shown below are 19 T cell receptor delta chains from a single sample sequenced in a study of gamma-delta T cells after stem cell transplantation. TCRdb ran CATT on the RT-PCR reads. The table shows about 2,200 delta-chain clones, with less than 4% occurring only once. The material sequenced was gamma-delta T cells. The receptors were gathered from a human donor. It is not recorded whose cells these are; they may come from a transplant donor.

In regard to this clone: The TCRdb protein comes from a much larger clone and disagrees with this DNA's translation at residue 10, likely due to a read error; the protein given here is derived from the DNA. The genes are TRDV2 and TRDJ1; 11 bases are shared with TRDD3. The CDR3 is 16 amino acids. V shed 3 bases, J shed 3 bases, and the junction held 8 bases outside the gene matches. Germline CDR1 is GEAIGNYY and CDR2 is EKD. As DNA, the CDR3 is TGTGCCTGTGACGCCTTACTGGGGGATATACCCGATAAACTCATCTTT. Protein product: CACDALLGDIPDKLIF.

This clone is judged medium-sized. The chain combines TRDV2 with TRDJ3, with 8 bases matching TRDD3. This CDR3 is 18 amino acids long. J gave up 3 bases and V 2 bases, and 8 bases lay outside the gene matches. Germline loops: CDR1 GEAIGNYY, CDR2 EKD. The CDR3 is CACDRDWGRVWDTRQMFF. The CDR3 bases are TGTGCCTGTGACAGGGACTGGGGGCGGGTCTGGGACACCCGACAGATGTTTTTC.

The CDR3 bases are TGTGCCTGTGACACTCTGAAACTGGGGGATACGTACACCGATAAACTCATCTTT. Its translation is CACDTLKLGDTYTDKLIF. This chain connects TRDV2 to TRDJ1, with 13 bases identical to TRDD3. The trim removed 1 base at V and 0 bases at J, leaving 7 bases unmatched. Germline V CDR1 and CDR2: GEAIGNYY, EKD. The CDR3 runs 18 residues.

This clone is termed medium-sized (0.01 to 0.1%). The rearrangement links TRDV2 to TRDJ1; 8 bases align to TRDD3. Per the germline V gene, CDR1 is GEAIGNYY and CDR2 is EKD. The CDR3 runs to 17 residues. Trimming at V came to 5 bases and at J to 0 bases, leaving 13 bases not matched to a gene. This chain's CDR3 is CACASLPGGRYTDKLIF. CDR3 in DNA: TGTGCCTGTGCCTCACTACCTGGGGGACGATACACCGATAAACTCATCTTT.

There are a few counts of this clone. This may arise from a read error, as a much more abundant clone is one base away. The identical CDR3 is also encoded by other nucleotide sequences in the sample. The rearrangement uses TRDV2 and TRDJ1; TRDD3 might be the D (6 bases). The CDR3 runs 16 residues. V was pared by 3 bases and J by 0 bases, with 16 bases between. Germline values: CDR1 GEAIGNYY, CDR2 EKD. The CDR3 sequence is CACDALGGGYTDKLIF. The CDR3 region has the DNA TGTGCCTGTGACGCTCTGGGTGGGGGGTACACCGATAAACTCATCTTT.

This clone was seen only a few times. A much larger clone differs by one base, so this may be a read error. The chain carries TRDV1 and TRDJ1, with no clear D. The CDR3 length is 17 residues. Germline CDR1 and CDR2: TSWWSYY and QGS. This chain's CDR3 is CALGELELRVYTDRLIF. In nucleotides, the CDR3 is TGTGCTCTTGGGGAACTAGAGCTGAGGGTGTACACCGATAGACTCATCTTT.

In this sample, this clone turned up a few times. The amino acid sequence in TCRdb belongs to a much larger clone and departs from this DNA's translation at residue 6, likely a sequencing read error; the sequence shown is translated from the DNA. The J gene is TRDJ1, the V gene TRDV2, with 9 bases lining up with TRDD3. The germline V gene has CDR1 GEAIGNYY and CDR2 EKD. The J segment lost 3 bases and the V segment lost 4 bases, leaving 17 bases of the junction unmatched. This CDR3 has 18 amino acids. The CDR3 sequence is CACERMKNAGDTPDKLIF. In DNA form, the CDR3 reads TGTGCCTGTGAGCGGATGAAGAATGCGGGGGATACTCCCGATAAACTCATCTTT.

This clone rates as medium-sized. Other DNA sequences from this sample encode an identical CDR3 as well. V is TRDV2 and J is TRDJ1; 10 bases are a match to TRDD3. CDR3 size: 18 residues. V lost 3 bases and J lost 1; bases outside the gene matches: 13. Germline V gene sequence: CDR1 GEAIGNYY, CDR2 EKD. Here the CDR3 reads CACDPVPPTGGFTDKLIF. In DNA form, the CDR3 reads TGTGCCTGTGACCCAGTCCCTCCAACTGGGGGATTCACCGATAAACTCATCTTT.

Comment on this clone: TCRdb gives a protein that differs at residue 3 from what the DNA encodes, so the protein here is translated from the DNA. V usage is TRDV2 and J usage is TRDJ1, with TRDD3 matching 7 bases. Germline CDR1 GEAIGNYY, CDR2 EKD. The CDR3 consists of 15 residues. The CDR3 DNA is TGTGCCTATGACCAACTGGGGTCACACACCGATAAACTCATCTTT. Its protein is CAYDQLGSHTDKLIF.

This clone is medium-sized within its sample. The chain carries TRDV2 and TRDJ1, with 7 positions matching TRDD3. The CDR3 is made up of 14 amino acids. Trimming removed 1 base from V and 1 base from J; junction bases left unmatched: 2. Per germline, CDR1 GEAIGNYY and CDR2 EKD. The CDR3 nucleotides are TGTGCCTGTGACACGCTGGGGGTCACCGATAAACTCATCTTT. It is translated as CACDTLGVTDKLIF.

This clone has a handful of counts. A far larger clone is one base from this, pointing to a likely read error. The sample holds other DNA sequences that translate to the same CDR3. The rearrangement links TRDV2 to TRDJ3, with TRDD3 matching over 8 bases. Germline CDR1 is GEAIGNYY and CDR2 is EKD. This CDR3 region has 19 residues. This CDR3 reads CACDTAGGTSSWDTRQMFF. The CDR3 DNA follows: TGTGCCTGTGACACCGCTGGGGGAACGAGCTCCTGGGACACCCGGCAGATGTTTTTC.

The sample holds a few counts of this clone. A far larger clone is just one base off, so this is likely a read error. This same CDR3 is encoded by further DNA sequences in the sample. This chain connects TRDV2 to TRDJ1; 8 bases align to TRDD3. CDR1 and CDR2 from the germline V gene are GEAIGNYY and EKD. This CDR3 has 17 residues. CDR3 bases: TGTGCCTGTGACAACCTTCTACTGGGGGGATCGGCCGATAAACTCATCTTC. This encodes CACDNLLLGGSADKLIF.

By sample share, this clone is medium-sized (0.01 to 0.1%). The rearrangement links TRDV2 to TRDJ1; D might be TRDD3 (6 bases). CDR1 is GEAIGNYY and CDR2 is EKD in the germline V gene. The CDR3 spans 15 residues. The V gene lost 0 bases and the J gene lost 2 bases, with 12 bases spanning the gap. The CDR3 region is CACDTVGGRTDKLIF. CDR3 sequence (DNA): TGTGCCTGTGACACCGTCGGGGGGAGGACCGATAAACTCATCTTT.

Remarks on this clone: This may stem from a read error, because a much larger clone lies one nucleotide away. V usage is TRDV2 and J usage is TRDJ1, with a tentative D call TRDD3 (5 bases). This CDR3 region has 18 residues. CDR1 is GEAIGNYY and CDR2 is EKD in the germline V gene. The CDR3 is CACGTVSIMGSNTDKLIF. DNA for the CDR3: TGTGCCTGTGGCACCGTTAGCATTATGGGGAGCAACACCGATAAACTCATCTTT.

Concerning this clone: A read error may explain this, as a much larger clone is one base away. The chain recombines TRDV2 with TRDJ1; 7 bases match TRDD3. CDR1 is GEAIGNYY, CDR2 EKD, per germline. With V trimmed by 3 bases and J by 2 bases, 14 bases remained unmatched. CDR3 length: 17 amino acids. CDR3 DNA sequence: TGTGCCTGTGACTCCTTACGGGGGCTGGGGGGTACCGATAAACTCATCTTT. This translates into CACDSLRGLGGTDKLIF.

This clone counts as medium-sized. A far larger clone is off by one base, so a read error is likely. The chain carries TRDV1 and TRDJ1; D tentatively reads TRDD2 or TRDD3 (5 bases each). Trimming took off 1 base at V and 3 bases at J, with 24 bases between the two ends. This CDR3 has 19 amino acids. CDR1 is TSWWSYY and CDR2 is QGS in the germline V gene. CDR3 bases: TGTGCTCTTGGGGAACCCTTCTTTACTACCCCTTATGGGGCCGATAAACTCATCTTT. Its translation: CALGEPFFTTPYGADKLIF.

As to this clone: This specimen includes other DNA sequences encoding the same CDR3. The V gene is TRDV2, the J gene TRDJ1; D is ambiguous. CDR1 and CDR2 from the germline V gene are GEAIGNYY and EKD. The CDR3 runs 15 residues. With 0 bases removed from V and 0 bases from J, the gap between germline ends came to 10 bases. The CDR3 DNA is TGTGCCTGTGACACCGTAGGGTCCAACACCGATAAACTCATCTTT. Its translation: CACDTVGSNTDKLIF.

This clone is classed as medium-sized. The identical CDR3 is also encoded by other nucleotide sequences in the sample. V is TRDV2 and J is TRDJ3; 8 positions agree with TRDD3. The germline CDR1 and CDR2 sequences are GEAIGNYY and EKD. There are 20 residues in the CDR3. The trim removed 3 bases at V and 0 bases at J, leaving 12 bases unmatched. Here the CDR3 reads CACDDLLGVPYSWDTRQMFF. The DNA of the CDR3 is TGTGCCTGTGACGATTTACTGGGGGTACCTTACTCCTGGGACACCCGACAGATGTTTTTC.

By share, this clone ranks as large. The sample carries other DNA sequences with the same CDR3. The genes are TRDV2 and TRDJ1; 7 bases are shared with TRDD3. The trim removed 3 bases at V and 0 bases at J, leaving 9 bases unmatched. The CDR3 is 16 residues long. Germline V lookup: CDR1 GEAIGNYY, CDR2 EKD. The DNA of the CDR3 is TGTGCCTGTGACGCTCTGGGGGGGGGGTACACCGATAAACTCATCTTT. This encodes CACDALGGGYTDKLIF.